Presented here are 8 T cell receptor beta chains from one specimen sequenced in a study of control samples from healthy donors and cancer patients. TCRdb's table, derived via immunoSEQ multiplex PCR, lists solely in-frame clones and lacks some. The table lists tens of thousands of clones, around nine tenths of them singletons, with approximately 5.1% in the top ten. The sequenced material came from PBMCs. The receptors originated from a man aged 60 to 69 with colorectal cancer.

The chain carries TRBV6-6 and TRBJ1-3, with D maybe TRBD1 (5 bases). CDR1 MNHNY and CDR2 SVGAGI come from the germline V gene (reference sequence). The V gene lost 5 bases and the J gene lost 0 bases, with 11 bases spanning the gap. This CDR3 is 15 amino acids long. The CDR3 coding sequence is TGTGCCAGCAGTCGGGACGGCAGCTCTGGAAACACCATATATTTT. This codes for CASSRDGSSGNTIYF.

The chain has TRBV5-1 and TRBJ2-5; 9 bases fit TRBD1. V dropped 4 bases and J dropped 4; count of bases not matched to a gene: 5. The CDR3 has 14 residues. Germline loops: CDR1 SGHRS, CDR2 YFSETQ. The CDR3 sequence is CASSLGTGLETQYF. CDR3 nucleotides: TGCGCCAGCAGCCTGGGGACAGGGTTAGAGACCCAGTACTTC.

The chain uses TRBV7-6 and TRBJ2-4; tentatively, D is TRBD1 (6 bases). CDR1 is SGHVS, CDR2 FNYEAQ, per germline. V was clipped by 5 bases and J by 8 bases, with 19 bases between them. CDR3 length: 15 residues. CDR3 sequence: CASSKGHLMADIQYF. The DNA of the CDR3 is TGTGCCAGCAGCAAGGGACACTTGATGGCGGACATTCAGTACTTC.

V and J are TRBV5-6 and TRBJ2-2; 9 nucleotides line up with TRBD1. Losses at the gene ends were 4 bases for V and 7 bases for J; bases not matched to a gene: 5. Per germline, CDR1 SGHDT and CDR2 YYEEEE. The CDR3 is 14 residues long. The CDR3 is CASSPGQGNGELFF. The CDR3 nucleotides are TGTGCCAGCAGCCCGGGACAGGGCAACGGGGAGCTGTTTTTT.

This chain joins TRBV3-1 (or the pseudogene TRBV3-2) and TRBJ1-2, with 10 bases that match TRBD1. Germline V lookup: CDR1 LGHDT, CDR2 YNNKEL (reference sequence). This CDR3 spans 15 amino acids. The trim removed 4 bases at V and 8 bases at J, leaving 10 bases unmatched. CDR3 in amino acids: CASSRTRGQGGGYTF. The CDR3, as DNA: TGTGCCAGCAGCCGTACCAGAGGACAGGGGGGCGGCTACACCTTC.

This clone was counted only a few times. This chain uses TRBV6-5 with TRBJ1-2, with D perhaps matching TRBD1 (6 bases). CDR1 and CDR2 (germline): MNHEY, SVGAGI. The CDR3 is made up of 14 amino acids. Trimming took 6 bases from V and 6 from J, leaving 17 bases between them. The CDR3 DNA sequence: TGTGCCAGCAGCCTACAGGGAGGGAACGATGGCTACACCTTC. It codes for CASSLQGGNDGYTF.

V is TRBV5-1 and J is TRBJ1-2; no clear D. The CDR3 extends over 14 amino acids. V was cut by 0 bases and J by 0 bases, with 6 bases left in between. Germline V gene sequence: CDR1 SGHRS, CDR2 YFSETQ. CDR3 nucleotide sequence: TGCGCCAGCAGCTTGGGAGACGCTAACTATGGCTACACCTTC. This gives the protein CASSLGDANYGYTF.

This clone was observed once. The CDR3 DNA reads TGTGCCAGCGTCGCGCTGAGAAACACCGGGGAGCTGTTTTTT. Its protein product is CASVALRNTGELFF. The chain combines TRBV2 with TRBJ2-2, with no clear D. Deletions cut 8 bases from V and 2 bases from J, with 12 bases between. This CDR3 spans 14 amino acids. The V gene's germline CDR1 is SNHLY and CDR2 FYNNEI.